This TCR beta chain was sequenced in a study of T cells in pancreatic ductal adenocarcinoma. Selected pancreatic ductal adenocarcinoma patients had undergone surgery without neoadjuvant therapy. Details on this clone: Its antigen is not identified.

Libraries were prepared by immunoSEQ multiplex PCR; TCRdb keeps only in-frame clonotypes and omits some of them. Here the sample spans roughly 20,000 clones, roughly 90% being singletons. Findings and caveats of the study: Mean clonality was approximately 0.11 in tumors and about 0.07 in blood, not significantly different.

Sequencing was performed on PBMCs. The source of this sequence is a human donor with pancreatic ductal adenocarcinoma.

The CDR3 nucleotides read TGTGCCAGCAGTTACGGACTAGCGGGGACCTACGAGCAGTACTTC. It specifies CASSYGLAGTYEQYF. The chain has TRBV7-2 and TRBJ2-7; 12 bases match TRBD2. Losses at the gene ends were 6 bases for V and 2 bases for J; bases not matched to a gene: 5. The CDR3 sequence is 15 residues long. CDR1 is SGHTA, CDR2 FQGNSA, per germline.